This T cell receptor beta chain was obtained from a study of CD8+ T cells in alopecia areata. In the study overall: In an open-label trial, patients got 5 to 10 mg tofacitinib twice daily.

Germline CDR1 and CDR2: SGHDT and YYEEEE. Trimming took off 0 bases at V and 3 bases at J, with 7 bases between the two ends. CDR3 length: 13 residues. Noted treatment: oral pan-JAK inhibitor, 5-10 mg twice daily. It was from alopecia areata patients that lesional scalp punch biopsies and peripheral blood were collected. General observations from the study: Scalp samples also yield sequences of resident alphabeta T cells from normal skin.

Notes on this clone: As yet, its antigen is unknown.

RNA was isolated and reverse transcribed to cDNA, the sequencing template. Using immunoSEQ multiplex PCR, the repertoire was profiled, and TCRdb retains in-frame clones only, with some absent. This sample carries some 180,000 clones, 40% to 55% of them seen once, and the ten largest clones take roughly a tenth. The source is a human donor with alopecia areata. The chain joins TRBV5-6 to TRBJ2-7, with D unresolved. The sample here was CD8+ T cells sorted from blood, taken at roughly week 53, from a patient treated with tofacitinib. The CDR3 region has the DNA TGTGCCAGCAGCTTGGAGACGGTCTACGAGCAGTACTTC. Residues: CASSLETVYEQYF. Together with reference TRBV5-6 and TRBJ2-7, the CDR3 gives the full variable domain: DAGVTQSPTHLIKTRGQQVTLRCSPKSGHDTVSWYQQALGQGPQFIFQYYEEEERQRGNFPDRFSGHQFPNYSSELNVNALLLGDSALYLCASSLETVYEQYFGPGTRLTVT.